This T cell receptor (beta chain) stems from a study of blood T cells in healthy people across ages. Whole-study findings and limits: Older age coincided with a roughly linear decline in TCR beta diversity per million T cells.

Through a sample-barcoded 5' primer and a J-beta primer mix, a second PCR was run for roughly 6 to 11 cycles. Template switching added a 12-random-nucleotide identifier to every cDNA molecule. Each CDR3 protein is one row after TCRdb ran MiXCR on the 5' RACE reads. The sample carries 1.5 million to 2 million distinct CDR3 sequences, 49% recorded once. As regards this clonotype: No antigen is known for it.

Germline V lookup: CDR1 DFQATT, CDR2 SNEGSKA (reference sequence). This CDR3 contains 14 residues. Trimming left V 4 bases short and J 5 bases short, with 17 bases between. The rearrangement uses TRBV20-1 and TRBJ2-5; the D gene is possibly TRBD1 (5 bases). Sequencing was performed on blood. This clonotype was obtained from a woman aged 40 to 50 in good health. The CDR3 DNA follows: TGCAGTGCTAAGGACAAACAAATGGGGGAGACCCAGTACTTC. Its translation: CSAKDKQMGETQYF.